This TCR beta chain was sequenced for a study of blood T cell repertoires in COVID-19. For the study at large: Italy, Spain and the United States were the sources of the convalescent and acute COVID-19 samples. From T cells, B-cell-depleted T cells, or PBMCs came the material, which was cDNA or gDNA.

Original handling: Amplification from reference gene primers served as the basis for estimated nucleated cell counts. TCRdb keeps only in-frame clones here, not all; method: immunoSEQ multiplex PCR. V and J calls and clone size are given by that table; D and trimming were obtained from the DNA. The table has about 210,000 clones, around 82% seen once. V lost 2 bases to trimming and J lost 2 bases; unmatched junction nucleotides: 4. Per the germline V gene, CDR1 is SEHNR and CDR2 is FQNEAQ (reference sequence). CDR3 length: 15 amino acids. Sequenced sample: peripheral blood. This chain connects TRBV7-9 to TRBJ2-7, with 9 bases identical to TRBD2. The TCR sequence derives from a man aged 45-60 years with active or convalescent COVID-19. CDR3 DNA: TGTGCCAGCAGCTTATTTAGCGGGAGAACCTACGAGCAGTACTTC. The encoded protein is CASSLFSGRTYEQYF.